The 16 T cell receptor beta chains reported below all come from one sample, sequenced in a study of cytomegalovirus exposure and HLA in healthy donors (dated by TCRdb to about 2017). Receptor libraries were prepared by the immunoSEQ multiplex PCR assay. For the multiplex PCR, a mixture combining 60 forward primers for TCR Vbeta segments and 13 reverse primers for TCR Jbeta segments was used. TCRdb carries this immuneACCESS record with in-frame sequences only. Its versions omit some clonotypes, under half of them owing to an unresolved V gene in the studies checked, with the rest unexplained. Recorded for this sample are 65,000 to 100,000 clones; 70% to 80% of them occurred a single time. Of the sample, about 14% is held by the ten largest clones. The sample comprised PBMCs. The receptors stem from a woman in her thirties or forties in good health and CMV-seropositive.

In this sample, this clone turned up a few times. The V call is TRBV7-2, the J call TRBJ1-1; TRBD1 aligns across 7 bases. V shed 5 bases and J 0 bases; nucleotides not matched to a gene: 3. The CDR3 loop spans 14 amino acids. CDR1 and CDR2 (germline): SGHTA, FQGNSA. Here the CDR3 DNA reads TGTGCCAGCAGCCCGGGACAGCTGAACACTGAAGCTTTCTTT. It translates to CASSPGQLNTEAFF.

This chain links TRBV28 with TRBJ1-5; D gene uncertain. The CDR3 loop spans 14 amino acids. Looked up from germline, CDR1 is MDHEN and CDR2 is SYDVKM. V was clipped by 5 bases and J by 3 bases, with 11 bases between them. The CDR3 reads CASSTDSINQPQHF. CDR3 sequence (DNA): TGTGCCAGCAGTACGGACTCCATCAATCAGCCCCAGCATTTT.

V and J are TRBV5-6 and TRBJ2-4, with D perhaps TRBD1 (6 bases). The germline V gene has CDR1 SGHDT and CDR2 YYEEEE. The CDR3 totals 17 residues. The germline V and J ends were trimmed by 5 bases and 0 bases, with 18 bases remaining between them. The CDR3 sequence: CASSPPPTGKAKNIQYF. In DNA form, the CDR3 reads TGTGCCAGCAGTCCCCCCCCGACAGGTAAAGCCAAAAACATTCAGTACTTC.

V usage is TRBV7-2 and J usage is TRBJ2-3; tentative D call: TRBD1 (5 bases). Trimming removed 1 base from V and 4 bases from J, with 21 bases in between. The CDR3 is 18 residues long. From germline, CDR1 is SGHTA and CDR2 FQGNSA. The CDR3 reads CASSLVARTLTWADTQYF. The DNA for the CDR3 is TGTGCCAGCAGCTTAGTAGCACGGACACTTACCTGGGCAGATACGCAGTATTTT.

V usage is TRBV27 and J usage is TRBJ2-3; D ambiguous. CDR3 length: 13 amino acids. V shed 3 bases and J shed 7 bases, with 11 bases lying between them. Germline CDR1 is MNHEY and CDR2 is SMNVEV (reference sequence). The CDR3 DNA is TGTGCCAGCAGTTTTCCAGGTCGAAATACGCAGTATTTT. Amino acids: CASSFPGRNTQYF.

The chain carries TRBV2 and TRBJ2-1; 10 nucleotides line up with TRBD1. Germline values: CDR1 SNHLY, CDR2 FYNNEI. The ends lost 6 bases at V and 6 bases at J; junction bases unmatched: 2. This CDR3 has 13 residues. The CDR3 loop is CASRRDRGNEQFF. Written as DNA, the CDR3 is TGTGCCAGCAGGCGGGACAGGGGCAATGAGCAGTTCTTC.

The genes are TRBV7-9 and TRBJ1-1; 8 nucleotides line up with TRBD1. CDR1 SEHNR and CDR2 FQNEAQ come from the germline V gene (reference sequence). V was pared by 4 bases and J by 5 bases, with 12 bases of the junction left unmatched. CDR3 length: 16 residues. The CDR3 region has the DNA TGTGCCAGCAGCTCCTCCCAGACAGGGGATGGTACTGAAGCTTTCTTT. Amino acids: CASSSSQTGDGTEAFF.

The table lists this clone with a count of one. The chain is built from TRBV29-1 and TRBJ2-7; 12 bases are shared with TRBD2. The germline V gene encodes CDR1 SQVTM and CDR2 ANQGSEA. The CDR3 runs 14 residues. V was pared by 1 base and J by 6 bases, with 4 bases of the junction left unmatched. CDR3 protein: CSVEVETSGSEQYF. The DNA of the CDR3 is TGCAGCGTTGAAGTGGAGACTAGCGGGAGCGAGCAGTACTTC.

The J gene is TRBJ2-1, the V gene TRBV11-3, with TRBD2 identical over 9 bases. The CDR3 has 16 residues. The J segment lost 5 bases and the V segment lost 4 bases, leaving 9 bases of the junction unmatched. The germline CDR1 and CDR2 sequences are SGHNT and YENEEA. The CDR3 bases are TGTGCCAGCAGCTCTGTGACTAGCGGAGCGGACAATGAGCAGTTCTTC. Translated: CASSSVTSGADNEQFF. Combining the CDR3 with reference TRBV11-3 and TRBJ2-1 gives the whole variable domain EAGVVQSPRYKIIEKKQPVAFWCNPISGHNTLYWYLQNLGQGPELLIRYENEEAVDDSQLPKDRFSAERLKGVDSTLKIQPAELGDSAVYLCASSSVTSGADNEQFFGPGTRLTVL.

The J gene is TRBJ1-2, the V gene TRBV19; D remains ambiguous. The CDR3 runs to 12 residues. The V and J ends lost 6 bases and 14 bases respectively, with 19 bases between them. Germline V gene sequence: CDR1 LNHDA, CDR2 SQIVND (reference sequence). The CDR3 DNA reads TGTGCCAGTAGCCCGGGAAGGACTGCTATGACCTTC. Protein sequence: CASSPGRTAMTF.

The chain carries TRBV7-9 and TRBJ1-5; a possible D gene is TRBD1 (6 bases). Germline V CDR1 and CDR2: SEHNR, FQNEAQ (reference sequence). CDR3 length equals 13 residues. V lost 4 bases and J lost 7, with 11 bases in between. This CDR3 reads CASSSLQGQPQHF. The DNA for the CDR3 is TGTGCCAGCAGCTCATTACAGGGCCAGCCCCAGCATTTT.

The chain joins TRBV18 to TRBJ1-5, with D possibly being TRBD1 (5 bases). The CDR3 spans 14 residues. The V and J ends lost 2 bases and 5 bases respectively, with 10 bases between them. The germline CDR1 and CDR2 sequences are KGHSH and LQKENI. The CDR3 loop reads CASSPRPGDQPQHF. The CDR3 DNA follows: TGTGCCAGCTCACCAAGACCGGGGGATCAGCCCCAGCATTTT.

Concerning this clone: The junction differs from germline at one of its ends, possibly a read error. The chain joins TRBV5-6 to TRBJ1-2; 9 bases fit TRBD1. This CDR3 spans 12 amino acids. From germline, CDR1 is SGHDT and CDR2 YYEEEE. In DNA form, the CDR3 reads TGTGCCAGCAGCACCCGGGACAGGGTTTTTCTCTTC. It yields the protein CASSTRDRVFLF. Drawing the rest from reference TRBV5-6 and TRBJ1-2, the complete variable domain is DAGVTQSPTHLIKTRGQQVTLRCSPKSGHDTVSWYQQALGQGPQFIFQYYEEEERQRGNFPDRFSGHQFPNYSSELNVNALLLGDSALYLCASSTRDRVFLFGSGTRLTVV.

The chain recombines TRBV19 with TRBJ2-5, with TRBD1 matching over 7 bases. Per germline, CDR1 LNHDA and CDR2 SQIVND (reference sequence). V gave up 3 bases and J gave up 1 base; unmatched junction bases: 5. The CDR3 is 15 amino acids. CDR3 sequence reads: CASSIRDSFQETQYF. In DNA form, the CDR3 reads TGTGCCAGTAGTATTAGGGACAGCTTCCAAGAGACCCAGTACTTC.

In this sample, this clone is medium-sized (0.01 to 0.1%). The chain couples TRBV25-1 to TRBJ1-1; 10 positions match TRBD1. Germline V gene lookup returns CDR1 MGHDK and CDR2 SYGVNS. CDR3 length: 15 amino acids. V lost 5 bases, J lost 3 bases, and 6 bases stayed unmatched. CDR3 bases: TGTGCCAGCAGTTCAACAGGGACAGGGGACACTGAAGCTTTCTTT. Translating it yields CASSSTGTGDTEAFF.

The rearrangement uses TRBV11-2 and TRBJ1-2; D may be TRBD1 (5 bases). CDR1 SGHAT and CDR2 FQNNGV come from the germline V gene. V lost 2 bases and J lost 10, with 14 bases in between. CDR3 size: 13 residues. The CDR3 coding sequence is TGTGCCAGCAGCTTACCGGGGGATTTAGTCTACACCTTC. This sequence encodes CASSLPGDLVYTF.